This TCR beta chain was profiled in a study of cytotoxic CD8 clonotypes in ibrutinib-treated CLL. Some clones are missing from TCRdb's copy, which holds only in-frame ones; the method was immunoSEQ multiplex PCR. The sample lists more than 150,000 clones, about two thirds occurring once. This clone was seen more than once but under ten times. Its antigen remains unknown. Study-wide findings and caveats: Ibrutinib response saw clonality rise, and progression saw it return toward baseline.

Deletions cut 7 bases from V and 7 bases from J, with 21 bases between. The CDR3 covers 14 residues. Per germline, CDR1 SGDLS and CDR2 YYNGEE. The sample in question was PBMCs, obtained after 24 months of ibrutinib treatment. The receptor was derived from a human donor with chronic lymphocytic leukemia. This chain joins TRBV9 and TRBJ2-7, with TRBD2 as a possible D gene (5 bases). CDR3 amino acids: CASAPTLAGGEQYF. The CDR3 coding sequence is TGTGCCAGCGCCCCCACGCTAGCCGGAGGAGAGCAGTACTTC.